The next 20 T cell receptor beta chains were all read from a single sample in a study of T cells in Graves' hyperthyroidism and ophthalmopathy. Authors of the study amplified TCR beta CDR3 regions from RNA transcripts. A first-round RT-PCR of the TCR CDR3 used the HTBI primer set. TCRdb recomputed calls from the multiplex PCR reads with MiXCR, one row per CDR3 protein. This sample has around 350,000 distinct CDR3 sequences, with about a fifth found just once. The specimen was blood. The receptors shown here come from a woman between 18 and 29 years old with Graves' hyperthyroidism.

The chain is built from TRBV7-8 and TRBJ1-2; no clear D. This CDR3 is 13 amino acids long. Germline assignment: CDR1 SGHVS and CDR2 FQNEAQ. With 9 bases removed from V and 2 bases from J, the gap between germline ends came to 13 bases. The CDR3 sequence: CARPDYNNYGYTF. The DNA for the CDR3 is TGTGCCAGACCAGATTACAACAACTATGGCTACACCTTC.

This clonotype was counted at least ten times. The V call is TRBV10-3, the J call TRBJ2-5; TRBD2 is a possible D gene (6 bases). Germline CDR1 ENHRY, CDR2 SYGVKD. Trimming shortened V by 11 bases and J by 6 bases, and 16 bases separated the two germline ends. The CDR3 consists of 12 residues. In nucleotides, the CDR3 is TGTGCCTCTCACGCCGGGGGACAGACCCAGTACTTC. The encoded protein is CASHAGGQTQYF.

This clonotype was detected ten times or more. The gene calls are TRBV10-3 and TRBJ2-5, with 10 nucleotides matching TRBD1. J lost 5 bases, V lost 6 bases, and 6 bases had no gene match. Germline CDR1 is ENHRY and CDR2 is SYGVKD. The CDR3 spans 14 residues. As DNA, the CDR3 is TGTGCCATCAGGGACCCGGACAGGGGGGAGACCCAGTACTTC. Translated, it gives CAIRDPDRGETQYF.

This clonotype was detected ten times or more. This chain connects TRBV20-1 to TRBJ2-5; 10 positions agree with TRBD1. The CDR3 is 13 residues long. With 5 bases clipped from V and 5 bases from J, the junction kept 5 bases outside the gene matches. Germline V lookup: CDR1 DFQATT, CDR2 SNEGSKA (reference sequence). CDR3 in DNA: TGCAGTGCTCCGACAGGGGGCAGGGAGACCCAGTACTTC. It encodes CSAPTGGRETQYF.

This clonotype was recorded a few times. The chain is built from TRBV2 and TRBJ2-7, with D unclear. The CDR3 consists of 15 residues. V gave up 0 bases and J gave up 3 bases, with 12 bases separating them. In germline, CDR1 is SNHLY, CDR2 FYNNEI. CDR3 DNA sequence: TGTGCCAGCAGTGAAGCGCAAAGCATTTACTACGAGCAGTACTTC. This encodes CASSEAQSIYYEQYF.

DNA for the CDR3: TGCGCCAGCAGTCTGGGCACAGGGTCGGAATCTGAAGCTTTCTTT. Residues: CASSLGTGSESEAFF. The chain links TRBV5-1 to TRBJ1-1; a weak D match, TRBD1 (6 bases). This CDR3 spans 15 amino acids. Trimming stripped 5 bases from V and 6 bases from J, with 20 bases between. The germline gives CDR1 SGHRS, CDR2 YFSETQ.

Ten or more counts support this clonotype. J is TRBJ1-1 and V is TRBV5-1; D perhaps matches TRBD1 (6 bases). The V end was cut by 4 bases, the J end by 3 bases, with 13 bases between. The CDR3 spans 14 residues. The germline V gene has CDR1 SGHRS and CDR2 YFSETQ. The CDR3 reads CASSRDRSDTEAFF. CDR3 sequence (DNA): TGCGCCAGCAGCCGTGACAGGTCTGACACTGAAGCTTTCTTT.

This clonotype occurred many times. This rearrangement joins TRBV12-5 to TRBJ1-1, with 8 bases fitting TRBD1. Germline trimming cut 1 base from V and 9 bases from J; bases unmatched to any gene: 1. The CDR3 loop spans 12 amino acids. CDR1 and CDR2 (germline): LGHNT, FRNRAP. The CDR3 sequence is CASGLGQGQAFF. The DNA of the CDR3 is TGTGCTAGTGGTTTGGGACAGGGGCAAGCTTTCTTT. The whole variable domain, remainder taken from reference TRBV12-5 and TRBJ1-1, is DARVTQTPRHKVTEMGQEVTMRCQPILGHNTVFWYRQTMMQGLELLAYFRNRAPLDDSGMPKDRFSAEMPDATLATLKIQPSEPRDSAVYFCASGLGQGQAFFGQGTRLTVV.

To note about this clonotype: This may be a read error, as it is one base from a much larger clone. V and J are TRBV5-1 and TRBJ1-2, with D possibly TRBD1 on 6 matching bases. This CDR3 is 13 amino acids long. Germline V gene data show CDR1 as SGHRS and CDR2 as YFSETQ. CDR3 region: CASSLTDSYGFTF. For the CDR3, the DNA is TGCGCCAGCAGCTTGACGGACAGCTATGGCTTCACCTTC. The full variable domain, completed using reference TRBV5-1 and TRBJ1-2, is KAGVTQTPRYLIKTRGQQVTLSCSPISGHRSVSWYQQTPGQGLQFLFEYFSETQRNKGNFPGRFSGRQFSNSRSEMNVSTLELGDSALYLCASSLTDSYGFTFGSGTRLTVV.

This clonotype occurred once. The J gene is TRBJ1-2, the V gene TRBV6-1; D ambiguous. Germline V gene lookup returns CDR1 MNHNS and CDR2 SASEGT. The CDR3 has 15 residues. V was pared by 6 bases and J by 4 bases, with 18 bases between. The CDR3 here is CASSNRASGSYGYTF. As DNA, the CDR3 is TGTGCCAGCAGCAACCGGGCCTCGGGTAGCTATGGCTACACCTTC.

This clonotype was detected many times. This chain connects TRBV6-5 to TRBJ1-5; TRBD1 agrees at 7 bases. The CDR3 has 15 amino acids. The ends lost 2 bases at V and 4 bases at J; junction bases unmatched: 5. Germline V gene data show CDR1 as MNHEY and CDR2 as SVGAGI. CDR3 bases: TGTGCCAGCAGTTACACTTCAGGGGGAAATCAGCCCCAGCATTTT. Amino acids: CASSYTSGGNQPQHF.

This clonotype has at least ten counts. The V gene is TRBV7-8, the J gene TRBJ2-7, with 9 positions matching TRBD1. Germline V CDR1 and CDR2: SGHVS, FQNEAQ. The CDR3 covers 12 residues. With 4 bases clipped from V and 7 bases from J, the junction kept 2 bases outside the gene matches. The CDR3 spells CASSSGTGEQYF. CDR3 DNA: TGTGCCAGCAGCTCCGGGACAGGGGAGCAGTACTTC.

The chain carries TRBV10-3 and TRBJ1-2; 8 nucleotides line up with TRBD1. After removal of 9 bases from V and 3 bases from J, the junction contained 6 bases not matched to a gene. Germline-derived CDR1 and CDR2 are ENHRY and SYGVKD. The length of the CDR3 is 13 residues. The CDR3 is CAIQQGAYYGYTF. The CDR3 bases are TGTGCCATTCAGCAGGGGGCTTACTATGGCTACACCTTC.

This clonotype has ten or more counts. V is TRBV20-1 and J is TRBJ2-7; TRBD1 matches at 7 bases. V gave up 2 bases and J gave up 2 bases; unmatched junction bases: 9. CDR3 length: 15 residues. Germline-derived CDR1 and CDR2 are DFQATT and SNEGSKA (reference sequence). CDR3 in amino acids: CSARNRDRKTYEQYF. The CDR3 DNA reads TGCAGTGCTAGAAACCGGGACAGAAAAACCTACGAGCAGTACTTC.

This clonotype was observed a single time. The rearrangement joins TRBV6-5 to TRBJ2-2; D ambiguous. Trimming shortened V by 2 bases and J by 2 bases, and 12 bases separated the two germline ends. From germline, CDR1 is MNHEY and CDR2 SVGAGI. This CDR3 spans 16 amino acids. The CDR3 is CASSYLPPYNTGELFF. CDR3 nucleotide sequence: TGTGCCAGCAGTTACCTCCCCCCCTATAACACCGGGGAGCTGTTTTTT.

The V and J genes are TRBV12-3 or TRBV12-4 and TRBJ1-5, with 10 bases aligning to TRBD1. This CDR3 has 16 amino acids. Germline trimming cut 4 bases from V and 4 bases from J; bases unmatched to any gene: 7. CDR3 region: CASSSFWTGGNQPQHF. The CDR3 nucleotides read TGTGCCAGCAGTTCTTTCTGGACAGGGGGTAATCAGCCCCAGCATTTT.

Turning to this clonotype: The junction departs from the called germline gene at one end, perhaps through a read error. V and J are TRBV10-2 and TRBJ1-1; 7 bases map to TRBD1. Germline V lookup: CDR1 WSHSY, CDR2 SAAADI. The CDR3 has 14 amino acids. The CDR3 loop reads CASSAGIGGTDAFF. The CDR3 DNA sequence: TGCGCCAGCAGTGCTGGGATAGGGGGCACTGATGCTTTCTTT.

In this sample, this clonotype turned up many times. An end of the junction differs from the germline gene, which may be a read error. The CDR3 protein is CASSQQGRRETQYF. As DNA, the CDR3 is TGTGCTAGCAGCCAACAGGGGAGACGAGAGACCCAGTACTTC. This chain connects TRBV7-7 to TRBJ2-5; 7 bases line up with TRBD1. The CDR3 consists of 14 residues. The germline V gene encodes CDR1 SSHAT and CDR2 FNYEAQ (reference sequence). The full variable domain, with the rest looked up from reference TRBV7-7 and TRBJ2-5, is GAGVSQSPRYKVTKRGQDVTLRCDPISSHATLYWYQQALGQGPEFLTYFNYEAQPDKSGLPSDRFSAERPEGSISTLTIQRTEQRDSAMYRCASSQQGRRETQYFGPGTRLLVL.

Ten or more counts support this clonotype. V usage is TRBV10-3 and J usage is TRBJ1-2; 8 nucleotides agree with TRBD1. V lost 7 bases to trimming and J lost 8 bases; unmatched junction nucleotides: 12. There are 14 residues in the CDR3. The V gene's germline CDR1 is ENHRY and CDR2 SYGVKD. The CDR3 reads CAIKGAQGAGGYTF. DNA of the CDR3: TGTGCCATCAAGGGGGCTCAGGGGGCTGGCGGCTACACCTTC.

The chain has TRBV20-1 and TRBJ2-5, with 9 bases fitting TRBD2. Per the germline V gene, CDR1 is DFQATT and CDR2 is SNEGSKA (reference sequence). CDR3 length: 16 amino acids. The CDR3 loop is CSPAGERRGGTETQYF. CDR3 sequence (DNA): TGCAGCCCCGCGGGGGAGCGGCGGGGGGGCACAGAGACCCAGTACTTC.